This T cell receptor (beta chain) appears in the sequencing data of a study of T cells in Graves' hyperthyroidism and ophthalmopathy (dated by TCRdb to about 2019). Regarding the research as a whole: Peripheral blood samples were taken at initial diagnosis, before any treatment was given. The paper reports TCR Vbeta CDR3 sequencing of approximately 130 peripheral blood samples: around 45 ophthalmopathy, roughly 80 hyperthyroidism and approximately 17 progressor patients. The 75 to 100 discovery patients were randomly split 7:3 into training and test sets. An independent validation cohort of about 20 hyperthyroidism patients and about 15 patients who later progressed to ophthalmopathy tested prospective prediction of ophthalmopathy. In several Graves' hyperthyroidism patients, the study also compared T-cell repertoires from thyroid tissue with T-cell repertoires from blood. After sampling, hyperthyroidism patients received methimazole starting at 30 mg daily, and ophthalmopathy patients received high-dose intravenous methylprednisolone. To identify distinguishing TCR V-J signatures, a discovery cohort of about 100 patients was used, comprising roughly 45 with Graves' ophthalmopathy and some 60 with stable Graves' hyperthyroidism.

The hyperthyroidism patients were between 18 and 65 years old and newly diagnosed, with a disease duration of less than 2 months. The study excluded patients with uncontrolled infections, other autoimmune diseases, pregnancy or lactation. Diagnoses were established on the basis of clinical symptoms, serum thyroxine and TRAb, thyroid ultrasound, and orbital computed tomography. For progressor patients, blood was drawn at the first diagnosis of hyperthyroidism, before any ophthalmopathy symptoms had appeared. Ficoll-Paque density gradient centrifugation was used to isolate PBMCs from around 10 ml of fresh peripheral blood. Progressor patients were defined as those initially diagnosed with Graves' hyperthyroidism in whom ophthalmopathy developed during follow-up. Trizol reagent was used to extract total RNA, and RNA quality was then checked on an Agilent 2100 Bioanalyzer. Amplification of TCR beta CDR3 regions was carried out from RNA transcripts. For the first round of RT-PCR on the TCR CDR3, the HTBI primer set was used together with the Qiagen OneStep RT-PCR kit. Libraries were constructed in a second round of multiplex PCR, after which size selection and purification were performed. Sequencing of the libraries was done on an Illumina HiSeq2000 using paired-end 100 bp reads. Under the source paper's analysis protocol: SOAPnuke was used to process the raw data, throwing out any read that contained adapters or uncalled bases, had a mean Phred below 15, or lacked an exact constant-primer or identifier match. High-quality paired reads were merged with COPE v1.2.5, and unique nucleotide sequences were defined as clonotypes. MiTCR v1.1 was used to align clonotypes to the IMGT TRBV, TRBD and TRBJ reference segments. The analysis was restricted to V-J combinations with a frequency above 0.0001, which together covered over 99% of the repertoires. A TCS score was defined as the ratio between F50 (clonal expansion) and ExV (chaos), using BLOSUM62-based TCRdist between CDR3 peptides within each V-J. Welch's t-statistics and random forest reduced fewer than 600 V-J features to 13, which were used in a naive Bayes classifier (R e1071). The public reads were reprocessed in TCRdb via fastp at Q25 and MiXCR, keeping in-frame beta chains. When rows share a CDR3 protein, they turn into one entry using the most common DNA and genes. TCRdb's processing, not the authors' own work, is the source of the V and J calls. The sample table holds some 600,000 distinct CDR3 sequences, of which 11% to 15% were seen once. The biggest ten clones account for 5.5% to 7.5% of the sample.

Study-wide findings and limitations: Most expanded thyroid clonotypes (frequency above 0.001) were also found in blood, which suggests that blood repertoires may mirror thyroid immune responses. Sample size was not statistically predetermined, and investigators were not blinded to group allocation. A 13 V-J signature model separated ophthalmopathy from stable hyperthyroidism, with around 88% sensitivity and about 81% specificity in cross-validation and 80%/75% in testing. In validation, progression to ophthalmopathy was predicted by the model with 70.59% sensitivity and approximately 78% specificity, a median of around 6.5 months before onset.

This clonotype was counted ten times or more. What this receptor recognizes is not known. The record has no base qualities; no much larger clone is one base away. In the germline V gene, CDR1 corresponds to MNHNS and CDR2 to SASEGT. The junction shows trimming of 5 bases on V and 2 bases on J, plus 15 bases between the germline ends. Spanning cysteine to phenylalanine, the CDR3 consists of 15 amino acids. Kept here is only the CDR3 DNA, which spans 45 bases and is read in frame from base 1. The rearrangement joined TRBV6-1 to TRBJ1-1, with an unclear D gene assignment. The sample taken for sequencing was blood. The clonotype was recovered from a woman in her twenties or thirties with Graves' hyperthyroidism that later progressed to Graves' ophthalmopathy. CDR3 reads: CASSYGVGINTEAFF. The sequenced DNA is TGTGCCAGCAGTTACGGGGTAGGGATAAACACTGAAGCTTTCTTT.